The sequence of this T cell receptor beta chain was determined in a study of blood T cell repertoires in COVID-19. The protocol was immunoSEQ multiplex PCR, while the TCRdb copy is restricted to in-frame clones and leaves out a portion. There are around 320,000 clones in the sample; 85% to 95% occur only once, and about 4.2% lies in the top ten. This receptor was taken from a woman in her 30s who had been exposed to COVID-19. Sequencing was done on a sample of PBMCs or T cells enriched from blood (not recorded which).

CDR3 bases: TGTGCCAGCAGCTCGGACAGCGTTTATGGCTACACCTTC. This codes for CASSSDSVYGYTF. The chain joins TRBV5-4 to TRBJ1-2; maybe TRBD1 (6 bases). Trimming removed 3 bases from V and 5 bases from J, with 11 bases in between. The CDR3 totals 13 residues. Germline V gene lookup returns CDR1 SGHNT and CDR2 YYREEE (reference sequence).